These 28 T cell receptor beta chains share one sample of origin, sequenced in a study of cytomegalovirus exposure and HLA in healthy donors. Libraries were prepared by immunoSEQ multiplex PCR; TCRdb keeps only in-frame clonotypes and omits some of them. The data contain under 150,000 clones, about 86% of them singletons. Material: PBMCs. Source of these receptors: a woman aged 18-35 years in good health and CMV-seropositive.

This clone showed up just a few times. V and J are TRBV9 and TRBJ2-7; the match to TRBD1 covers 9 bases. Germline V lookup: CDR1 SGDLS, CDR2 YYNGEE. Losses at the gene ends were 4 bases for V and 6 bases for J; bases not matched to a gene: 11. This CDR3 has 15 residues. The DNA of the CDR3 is TGTGCCAGCAGCCCCGGGGACAGGGAAAGTCCCGAGCAGTACTTC. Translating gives CASSPGDRESPEQYF. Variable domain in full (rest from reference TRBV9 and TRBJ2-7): DSGVTQTPKHLITATGQRVTLRCSPRSGDLSVYWYQQSLDQGLQFLIQYYNGEERAKGNILERFSAQQFPDLHSELNLSSLELGDSALYFCASSPGDRESPEQYFGPGTRLTVT.

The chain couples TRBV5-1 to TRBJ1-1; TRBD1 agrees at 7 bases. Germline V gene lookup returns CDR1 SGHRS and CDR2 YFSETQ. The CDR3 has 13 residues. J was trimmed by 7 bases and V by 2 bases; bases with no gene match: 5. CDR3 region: CASSLPGQLEAFF. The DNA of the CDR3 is TGCGCCAGCAGCTTACCGGGACAGCTTGAAGCTTTCTTT.

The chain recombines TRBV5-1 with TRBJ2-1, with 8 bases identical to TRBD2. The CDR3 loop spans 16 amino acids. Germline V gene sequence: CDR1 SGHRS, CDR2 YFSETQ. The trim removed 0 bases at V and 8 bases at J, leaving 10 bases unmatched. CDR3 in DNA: TGCGCCAGCAGCTTGGCCGCCCGACTAGCGTTCGATGAGCAGTTCTTC. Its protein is CASSLAARLAFDEQFF.

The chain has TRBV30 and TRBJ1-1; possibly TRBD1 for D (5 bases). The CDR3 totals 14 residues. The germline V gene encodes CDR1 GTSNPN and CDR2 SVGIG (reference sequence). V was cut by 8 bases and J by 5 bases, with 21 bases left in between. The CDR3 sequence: CAGKGALSDTEAFF. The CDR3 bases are TGTGCCGGAAAAGGGGCCCTAAGTGATACTGAAGCTTTCTTT.

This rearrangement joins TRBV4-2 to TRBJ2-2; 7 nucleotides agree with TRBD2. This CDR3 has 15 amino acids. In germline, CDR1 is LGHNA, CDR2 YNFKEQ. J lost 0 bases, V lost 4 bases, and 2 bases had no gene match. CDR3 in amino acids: CASSLTSPNTGELFF. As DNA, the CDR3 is TGTGCCAGCAGCCTGACTAGCCCGAACACCGGGGAGCTGTTTTTT.

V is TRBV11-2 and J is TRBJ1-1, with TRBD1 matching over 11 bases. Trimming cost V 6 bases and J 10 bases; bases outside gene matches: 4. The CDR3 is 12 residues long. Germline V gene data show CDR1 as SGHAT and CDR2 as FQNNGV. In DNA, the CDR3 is TGTGCCAGCAGTAAGGACAGGGGGCTAGCTTTCTTT. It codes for CASSKDRGLAFF.

CDR3 sequence (DNA): TGTGCCAGCACAGGGGGCCGGACCGGGGAGCTGTTTTTT. Translated, it gives CASTGGRTGELFF. V gene TRBV28 combines with J gene TRBJ2-2; 8 nucleotides agree with TRBD1. CDR3 length equals 13 residues. From germline, CDR1 is MDHEN and CDR2 SYDVKM. Trimming removed 7 bases from V and 5 bases from J; junction bases left unmatched: 3.

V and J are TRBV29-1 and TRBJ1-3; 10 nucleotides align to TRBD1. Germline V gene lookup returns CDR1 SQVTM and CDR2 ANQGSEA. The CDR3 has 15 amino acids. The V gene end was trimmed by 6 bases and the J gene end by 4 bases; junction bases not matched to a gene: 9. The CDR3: CSVHYGTGAGNTIYF. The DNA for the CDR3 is TGCAGCGTGCACTATGGGACAGGGGCCGGAAACACCATATATTTT.

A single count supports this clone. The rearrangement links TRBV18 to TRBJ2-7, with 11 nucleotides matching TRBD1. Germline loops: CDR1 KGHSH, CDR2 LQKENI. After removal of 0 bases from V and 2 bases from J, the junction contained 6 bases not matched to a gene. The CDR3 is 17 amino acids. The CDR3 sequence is CASSPPVGGQGAYEQYF. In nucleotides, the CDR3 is TGTGCCAGCTCACCACCAGTAGGGGGACAGGGGGCCTACGAGCAGTACTTC.

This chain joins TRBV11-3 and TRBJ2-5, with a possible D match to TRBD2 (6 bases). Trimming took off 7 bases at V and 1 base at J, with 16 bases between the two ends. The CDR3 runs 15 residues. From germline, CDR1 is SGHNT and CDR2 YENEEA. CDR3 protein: CASTHLAGLQETQYF. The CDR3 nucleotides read TGTGCCAGCACCCACCTGGCGGGGCTCCAAGAGACCCAGTACTTC. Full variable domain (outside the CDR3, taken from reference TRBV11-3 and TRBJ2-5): EAGVVQSPRYKIIEKKQPVAFWCNPISGHNTLYWYLQNLGQGPELLIRYENEEAVDDSQLPKDRFSAERLKGVDSTLKIQPAELGDSAVYLCASTHLAGLQETQYFGPGTRLLVL.

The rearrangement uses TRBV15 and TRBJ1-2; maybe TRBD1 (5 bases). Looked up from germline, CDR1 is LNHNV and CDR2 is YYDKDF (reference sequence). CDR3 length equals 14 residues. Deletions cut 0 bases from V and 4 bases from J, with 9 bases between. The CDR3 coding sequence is TGTGCCACCAGCAGAGATCGGGGGTCCTATGGCTACACCTTC. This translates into CATSRDRGSYGYTF.

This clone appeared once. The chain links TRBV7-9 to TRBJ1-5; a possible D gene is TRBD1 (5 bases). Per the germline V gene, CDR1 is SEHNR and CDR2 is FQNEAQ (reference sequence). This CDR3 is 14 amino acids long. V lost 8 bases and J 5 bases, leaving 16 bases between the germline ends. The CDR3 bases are TGTGCCAGCGGGGGGTGGGATCTCGATCAGCCCCAGCATTTT. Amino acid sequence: CASGGWDLDQPQHF.

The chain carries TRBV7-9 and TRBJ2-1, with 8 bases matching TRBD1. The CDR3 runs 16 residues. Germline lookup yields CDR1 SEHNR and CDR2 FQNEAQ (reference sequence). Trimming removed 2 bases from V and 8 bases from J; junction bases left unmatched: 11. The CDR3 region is CASSLRKTGGNDEQFF. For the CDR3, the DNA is TGTGCCAGCAGCTTAAGGAAAACAGGGGGTAATGATGAGCAGTTCTTC.

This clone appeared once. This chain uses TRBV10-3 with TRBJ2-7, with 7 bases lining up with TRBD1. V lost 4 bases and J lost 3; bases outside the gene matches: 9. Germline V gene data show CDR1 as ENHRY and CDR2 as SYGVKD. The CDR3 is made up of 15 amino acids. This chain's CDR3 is CAISVRTGAIYEQYF. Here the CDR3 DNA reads TGTGCCATCAGTGTTCGGACAGGAGCGATCTACGAGCAGTACTTC.

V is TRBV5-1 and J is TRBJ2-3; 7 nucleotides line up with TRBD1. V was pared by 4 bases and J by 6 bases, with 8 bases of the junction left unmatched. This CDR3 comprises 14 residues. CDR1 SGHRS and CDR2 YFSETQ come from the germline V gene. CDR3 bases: TGCGCCAGCAGCCAGACTTCGACAGGGGATACGCAGTATTTT. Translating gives CASSQTSTGDTQYF. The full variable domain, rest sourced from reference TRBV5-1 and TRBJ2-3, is KAGVTQTPRYLIKTRGQQVTLSCSPISGHRSVSWYQQTPGQGLQFLFEYFSETQRNKGNFPGRFSGRQFSNSRSEMNVSTLELGDSALYLCASSQTSTGDTQYFGPGTRLTVL.

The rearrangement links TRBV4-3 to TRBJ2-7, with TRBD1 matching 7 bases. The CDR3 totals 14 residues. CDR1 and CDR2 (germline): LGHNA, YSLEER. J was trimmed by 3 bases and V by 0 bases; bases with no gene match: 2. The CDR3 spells CASSQDPGGYEQYF. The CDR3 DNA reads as TGCGCCAGCAGCCAAGATCCAGGGGGCTACGAGCAGTACTTC.

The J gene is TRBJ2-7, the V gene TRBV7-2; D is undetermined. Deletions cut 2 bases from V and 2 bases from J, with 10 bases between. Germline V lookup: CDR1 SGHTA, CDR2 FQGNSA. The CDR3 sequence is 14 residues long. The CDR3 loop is CASSLKLPTYEQYF. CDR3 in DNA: TGTGCCAGCAGCTTAAAACTACCCACCTACGAGCAGTACTTC.

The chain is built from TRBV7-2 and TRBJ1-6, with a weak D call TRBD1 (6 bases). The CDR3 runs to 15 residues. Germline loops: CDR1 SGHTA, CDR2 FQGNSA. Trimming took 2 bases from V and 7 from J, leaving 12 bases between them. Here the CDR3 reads CASSLSGGGNSPLHF. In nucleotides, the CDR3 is TGTGCCAGCAGCTTAAGTGGGGGCGGAAATTCACCCCTCCACTTT.

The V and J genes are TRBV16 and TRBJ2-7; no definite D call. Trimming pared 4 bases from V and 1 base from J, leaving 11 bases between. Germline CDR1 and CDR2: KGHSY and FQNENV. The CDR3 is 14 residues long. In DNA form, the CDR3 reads TGTGCCAGCAGCCCCGCGGCCTTATCCTACGAGCAGTACTTC. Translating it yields CASSPAALSYEQYF.

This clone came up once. The CDR3 DNA is TGTGCCAGCAGCTTAGGACAGGGTGGAAACACCATATATTTT. Translating it yields CASSLGQGGNTIYF. The chain employs TRBV7-8 and TRBJ1-3; TRBD1 matches at 7 bases. Unmatched junction bases numbered 0, after V lost 1 base and J lost 3 bases. The V gene's germline CDR1 is SGHVS and CDR2 FQNEAQ. CDR3 length: 14 residues.

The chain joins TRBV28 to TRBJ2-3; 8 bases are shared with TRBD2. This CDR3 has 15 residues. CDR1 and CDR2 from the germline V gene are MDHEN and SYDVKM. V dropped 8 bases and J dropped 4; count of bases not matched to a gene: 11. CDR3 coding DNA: TGTGCCAGCCTGGACACGGGGGGGCCGGCAGATACGCAGTATTTT. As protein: CASLDTGGPADTQYF.

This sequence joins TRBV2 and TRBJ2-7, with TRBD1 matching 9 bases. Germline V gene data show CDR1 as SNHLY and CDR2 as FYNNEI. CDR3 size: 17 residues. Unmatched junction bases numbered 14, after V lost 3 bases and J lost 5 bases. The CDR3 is CASSERDPGTGRHEQYF. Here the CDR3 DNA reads TGTGCCAGCAGTGAGAGGGACCCGGGGACAGGGAGGCACGAGCAGTACTTC.

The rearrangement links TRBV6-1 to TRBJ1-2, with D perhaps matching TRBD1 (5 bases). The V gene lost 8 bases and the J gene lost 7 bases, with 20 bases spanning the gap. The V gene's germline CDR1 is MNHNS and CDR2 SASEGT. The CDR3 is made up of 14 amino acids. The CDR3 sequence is CASSPQAGGIGYTF. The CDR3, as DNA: TGTGCCAGCTCGCCGCAGGCGGGGGGTATTGGCTACACCTTC.

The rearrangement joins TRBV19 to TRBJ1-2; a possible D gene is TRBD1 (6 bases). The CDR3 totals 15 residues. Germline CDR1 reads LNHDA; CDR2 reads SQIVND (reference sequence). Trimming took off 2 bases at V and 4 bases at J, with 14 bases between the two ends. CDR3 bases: TGTGCCAGTAGTATATCGGGGCTAGGGGGCTATGGCTACACCTTC. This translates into CASSISGLGGYGYTF.

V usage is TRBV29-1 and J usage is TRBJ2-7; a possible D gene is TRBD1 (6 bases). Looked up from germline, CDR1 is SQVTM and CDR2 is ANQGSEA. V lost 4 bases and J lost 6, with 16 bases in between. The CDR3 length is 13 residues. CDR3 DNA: TGCAGCGTTGGCCGACAGGCCCCGCCCGAGCAGTACTTC. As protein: CSVGRQAPPEQYF.

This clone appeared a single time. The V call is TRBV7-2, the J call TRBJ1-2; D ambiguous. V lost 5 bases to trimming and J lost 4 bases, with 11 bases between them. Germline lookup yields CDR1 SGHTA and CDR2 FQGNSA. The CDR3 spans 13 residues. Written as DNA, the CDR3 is TGTGCCAGCAGCCCCGGGTGGCGCTATGGCTACACCTTC. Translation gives CASSPGWRYGYTF.

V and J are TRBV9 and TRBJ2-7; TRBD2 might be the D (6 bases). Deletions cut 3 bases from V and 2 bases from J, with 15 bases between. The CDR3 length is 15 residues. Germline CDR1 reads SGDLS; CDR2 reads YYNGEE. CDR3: CASSATSRITYEQYF. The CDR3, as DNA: TGTGCCAGCAGCGCTACTAGCAGGATCACCTACGAGCAGTACTTC.

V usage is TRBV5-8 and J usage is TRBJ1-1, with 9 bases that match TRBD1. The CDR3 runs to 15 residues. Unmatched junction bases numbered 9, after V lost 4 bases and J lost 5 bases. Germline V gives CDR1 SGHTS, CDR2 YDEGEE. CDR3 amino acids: CASSLKGQGWTEAFF. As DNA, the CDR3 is TGTGCCAGCAGCCTTAAAGGACAGGGGTGGACTGAAGCTTTCTTT. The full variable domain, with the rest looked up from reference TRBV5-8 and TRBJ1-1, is EAGVTQSPTHLIKTRGQQATLRCSPISGHTSVYWYQQALGLGLQFLLWYDEGEERNRGNFPPRFSGRQFPNYSSELNVNALELEDSALYLCASSLKGQGWTEAFFGQGTRLTVV.